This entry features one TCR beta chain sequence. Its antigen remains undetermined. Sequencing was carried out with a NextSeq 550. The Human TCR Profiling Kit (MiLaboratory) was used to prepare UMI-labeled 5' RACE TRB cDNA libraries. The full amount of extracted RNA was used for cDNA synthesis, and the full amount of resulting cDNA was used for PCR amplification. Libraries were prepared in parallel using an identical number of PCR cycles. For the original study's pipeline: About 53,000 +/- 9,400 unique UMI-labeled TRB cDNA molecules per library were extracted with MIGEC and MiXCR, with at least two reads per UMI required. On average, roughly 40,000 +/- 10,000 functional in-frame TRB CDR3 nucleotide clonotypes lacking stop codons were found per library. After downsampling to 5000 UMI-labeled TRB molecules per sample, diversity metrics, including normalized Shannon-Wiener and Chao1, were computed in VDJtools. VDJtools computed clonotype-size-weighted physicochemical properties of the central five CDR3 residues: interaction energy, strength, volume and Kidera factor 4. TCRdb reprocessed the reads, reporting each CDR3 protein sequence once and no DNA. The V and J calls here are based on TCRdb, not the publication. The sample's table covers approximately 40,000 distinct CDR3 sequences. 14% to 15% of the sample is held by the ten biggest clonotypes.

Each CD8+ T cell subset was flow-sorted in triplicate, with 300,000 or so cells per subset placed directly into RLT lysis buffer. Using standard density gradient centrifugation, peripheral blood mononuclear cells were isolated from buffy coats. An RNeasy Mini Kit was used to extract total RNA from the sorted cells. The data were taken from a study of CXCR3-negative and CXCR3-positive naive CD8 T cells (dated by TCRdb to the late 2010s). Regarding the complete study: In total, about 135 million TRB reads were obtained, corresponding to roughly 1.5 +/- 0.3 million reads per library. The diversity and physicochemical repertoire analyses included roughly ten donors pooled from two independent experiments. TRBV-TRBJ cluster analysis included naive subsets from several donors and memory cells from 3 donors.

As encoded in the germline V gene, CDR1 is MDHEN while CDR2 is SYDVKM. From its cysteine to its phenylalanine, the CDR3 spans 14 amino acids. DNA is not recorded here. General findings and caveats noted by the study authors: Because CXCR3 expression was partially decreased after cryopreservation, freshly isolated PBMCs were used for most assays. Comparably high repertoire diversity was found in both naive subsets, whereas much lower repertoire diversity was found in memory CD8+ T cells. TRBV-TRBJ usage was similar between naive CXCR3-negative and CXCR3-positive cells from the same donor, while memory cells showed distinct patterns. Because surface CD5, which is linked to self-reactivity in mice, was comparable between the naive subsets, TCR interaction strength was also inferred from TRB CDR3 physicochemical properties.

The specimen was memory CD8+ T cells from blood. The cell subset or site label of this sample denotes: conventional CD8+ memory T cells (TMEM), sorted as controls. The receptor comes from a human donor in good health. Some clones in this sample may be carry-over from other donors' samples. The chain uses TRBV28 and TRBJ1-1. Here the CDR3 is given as CASSHVTENTEAFF.